This is a list of T cell receptor beta chains from one sample in a study of T-cell reconstitution after alpha-beta-depleted transplantation in children. In TCRdb, the PCR reads were re-called with MiXCR into one record per CDR3 protein. The table records approximately 200,000 distinct CDR3 sequences, roughly 14% of them present only once. Material: PBMCs from the stem cell graft donor, obtained from the stem cell graft. These receptors all come from a human donor who donated a stem cell graft to a child with acute lymphoblastic leukemia. The CDR3 runs from the conserved cysteine through the conserved F or W. Each record gives: D gene, V gene, J gene, clone size, CDR3 protein, CDR3 DNA. D genes are given only for firm matches. Part of the rows lack a size; the others show once, few, many or a class for expanded clones.

d_gene: NA
v_gene: TRBV27
j_gene: TRBJ1-2
abundance: many
CDR3aa: CASSLRGSGYTF
CDR3nt: TGTGCCAGCAGTTTACGGGGGAGTGGCTACACCTTC

d_gene: NA
v_gene: TRBV30
j_gene: TRBJ2-1
abundance: NA
CDR3aa: CAWSVRVLGYNEQFF
CDR3nt: TGTGCCTGGAGTGTCAGGGTTTTGGGCTACAATGAGCAGTTCTTC

d_gene: TRBD1
v_gene: TRBV7-6
j_gene: TRBJ1-2
abundance: NA
CDR3aa: CASSSPGGTGGYTF
CDR3nt: TGTGCCAGCAGCTCGCCAGGGGGCACGGGTGGCTACACCTTC

d_gene: NA
v_gene: TRBV25-1
j_gene: TRBJ2-5
abundance: many
CDR3aa: CASSDNLLAIGPETQYF
CDR3nt: TGTGCCAGCAGTGACAATCTCTTGGCTATAGGGCCAGAGACCCAGTACTTC

d_gene: NA
v_gene: TRBV10-2
j_gene: TRBJ1-1
abundance: many
CDR3aa: CATGTPNTEAFF
CDR3nt: TGCGCCACCGGGACACCGAACACTGAAGCTTTCTTT

d_gene: NA
v_gene: TRBV20-1
j_gene: TRBJ2-3
abundance: many
CDR3aa: CSARGVEGDTQYF
CDR3nt: TGCAGTGCTAGAGGGGTGGAGGGGGATACGCAGTATTTT

d_gene: NA
v_gene: TRBV5-1
j_gene: TRBJ2-7
abundance: many
CDR3aa: CASSLGQAAYEQYF
CDR3nt: TGCGCCAGCAGCTTGGGGCAGGCAGCCTACGAGCAGTACTTC

d_gene: TRBD2
v_gene: TRBV5-1
j_gene: TRBJ2-5
abundance: NA
CDR3aa: CASSLTSGMGQEAQYF
CDR3nt: TGCGCCAGCAGCTTGACTAGCGGGATGGGTCAAGAGGCCCAGTACTTC

d_gene: NA
v_gene: TRBV7-8
j_gene: TRBJ2-7
abundance: many
CDR3aa: CASSRWDEQYF
CDR3nt: TGTGCCAGCAGCCGGTGGGACGAGCAGTACTTC

d_gene: TRBD2
v_gene: TRBV12-3/TRBV12-4
j_gene: TRBJ2-3
abundance: NA
CDR3aa: CASSGLAGVIGMGTDTQYF
CDR3nt: TGTGCCAGCTCGGGACTAGCGGGAGTTATCGGCATGGGCACAGATACGCAGTATTTT

d_gene: NA
v_gene: TRBV5-1
j_gene: TRBJ1-1
abundance: many
CDR3aa: CASSLVVDAEAFF
CDR3nt: TGCGCCAGCAGCTTGGTCGTGGACGCTGAAGCTTTCTTT

d_gene: TRBD1
v_gene: TRBV3-1
j_gene: TRBJ2-4
abundance: many
CDR3aa: CASSQGGTGKNIQYF
CDR3nt: TGTGCCAGCAGCCAAGGCGGGACAGGGAAAAACATTCAGTACTTC

d_gene: NA
v_gene: TRBV12-3/TRBV12-4
j_gene: TRBJ1-2
abundance: few
CDR3aa: CASSLIYHYGYTF
CDR3nt: TGTGCCAGCAGTTTGATTTACCATTATGGCTACACCTTC

d_gene: NA
v_gene: TRBV7-2
j_gene: TRBJ2-7
abundance: many
CDR3aa: CASSLVTRDEQYF
CDR3nt: TGTGCCAGCAGCTTAGTCACGAGGGACGAGCAGTACTTC

d_gene: NA
v_gene: TRBV5-1
j_gene: TRBJ2-1
abundance: many
CDR3aa: CASSRRDSSEQFF
CDR3nt: TGCGCCAGCAGCCGGCGGGACAGCAGTGAGCAGTTCTTC

d_gene: NA
v_gene: TRBV9
j_gene: TRBJ2-3
abundance: many
CDR3aa: CASSPIGGSTQYF
CDR3nt: TGTGCCAGCAGCCCTATCGGCGGCTCAACGCAGTATTTT

d_gene: NA
v_gene: TRBV5-3
j_gene: TRBJ2-7
abundance: NA
CDR3aa: CARGPGLRSYEQYF
CDR3nt: TGTGCCAGGGGCCCTGGGCTGAGGTCCTACGAGCAGTACTTC

d_gene: TRBD1
v_gene: TRBV5-1
j_gene: TRBJ1-5
abundance: many
CDR3aa: CASSLQGDSNQPQHF
CDR3nt: TGCGCCAGCAGCTTGCAGGGGGATAGCAATCAGCCCCAGCATTTT

d_gene: NA
v_gene: TRBV5-5
j_gene: TRBJ1-2
abundance: NA
CDR3aa: CASSPYFELDYGYTF
CDR3nt: TGTGCCAGCAGCCCCTACTTTGAGCTGGACTATGGCTACACCTTC

d_gene: NA
v_gene: TRBV11-3
j_gene: TRBJ1-6
abundance: many
CDR3aa: CASRRTVGDNSPLHF
CDR3nt: TGTGCCAGCAGAAGGACAGTTGGCGATAATTCACCCCTCCACTTT

d_gene: NA
v_gene: TRBV25-1
j_gene: TRBJ2-6
abundance: many
CDR3aa: CASSRGGGIFEGANVLTF
CDR3nt: TGTGCCAGCAGTCGCGGAGGAGGGATCTTCGAAGGGGCCAACGTCCTGACTTTC

d_gene: NA
v_gene: TRBV5-1
j_gene: TRBJ2-1
abundance: many
CDR3aa: CASRRSDEQFF
CDR3nt: TGCGCCAGCAGACGGAGCGATGAGCAGTTCTTC

d_gene: NA
v_gene: TRBV19
j_gene: TRBJ1-1
abundance: NA
CDR3aa: CASSIVGQGSTEAFF
CDR3nt: TGTGCCAGTAGTATAGTCGGGCAGGGTAGCACTGAAGCTTTCTTT

d_gene: NA
v_gene: TRBV7-9
j_gene: TRBJ1-1
abundance: many
CDR3aa: CASSLEAQHGEAFF
CDR3nt: TGTGCCAGCAGCTTAGAAGCCCAACATGGGGAAGCTTTCTTT

d_gene: NA
v_gene: TRBV12-3/TRBV12-4
j_gene: TRBJ2-1
abundance: many
CDR3aa: CASTLGTSYNEQFF
CDR3nt: TGTGCCAGCACCCTAGGGACGAGCTACAATGAGCAGTTCTTC

d_gene: NA
v_gene: TRBV7-8
j_gene: TRBJ2-7
abundance: few
CDR3aa: CASIRTAGTSYEQYF
CDR3nt: TGTGCCAGCATTCGTACTGCGGGCACCTCTTACGAGCAGTACTTC

d_gene: TRBD2
v_gene: TRBV12-3/TRBV12-4
j_gene: TRBJ2-3
abundance: many
CDR3aa: CASSFGVFSGATDTQYF
CDR3nt: TGTGCCAGCAGTTTTGGTGTGTTTAGCGGGGCCACAGATACGCAGTATTTT

d_gene: NA
v_gene: TRBV29-1
j_gene: TRBJ1-2
abundance: NA
CDR3aa: CSAIRQTNYGYTF
CDR3nt: TGCAGCGCCATAAGACAGACAAACTATGGCTACACCTTC

d_gene: TRBD2
v_gene: TRBV20-1
j_gene: TRBJ2-1
abundance: many
CDR3aa: CSARDRSSGRPVYNEQFF
CDR3nt: TGCAGTGCTAGAGATCGAAGTAGCGGGAGGCCGGTTTACAATGAGCAGTTCTTC

d_gene: TRBD2
v_gene: TRBV6-5
j_gene: TRBJ2-1
abundance: many
CDR3aa: CASSYDAGVENEQFF
CDR3nt: TGTGCCAGCAGTTACGATGCGGGAGTAGAGAATGAGCAGTTCTTC

d_gene: NA
v_gene: TRBV5-1
j_gene: TRBJ1-2
abundance: many
CDR3aa: CASSLEGVEGYGYTF
CDR3nt: TGCGCCAGCAGCTTGGAAGGGGTTGAGGGCTATGGCTACACCTTC

d_gene: NA
v_gene: TRBV10-2
j_gene: TRBJ1-1
abundance: many
CDR3aa: CASSEGAMNTEAFF
CDR3nt: TGCGCCAGCAGTGAGGGGGCCATGAACACTGAAGCTTTCTTT

d_gene: NA
v_gene: TRBV20-1
j_gene: TRBJ2-3
abundance: many
CDR3aa: CSAREQPQTDTQYF
CDR3nt: TGCAGTGCTAGAGAACAACCCCAGACAGATACGCAGTATTTT

d_gene: NA
v_gene: TRBV19
j_gene: TRBJ2-2
abundance: many
CDR3aa: CASSTGLFATGELFF
CDR3nt: TGTGCCAGTAGTACAGGCTTGTTCGCGACCGGGGAGCTGTTTTTT

d_gene: NA
v_gene: TRBV27
j_gene: TRBJ2-1
abundance: NA
CDR3aa: CASSLSRQVIEQFF
CDR3nt: TGTGCCAGCAGTTTATCGCGTCAGGTGATAGAGCAGTTCTTC

d_gene: NA
v_gene: TRBV13
j_gene: TRBJ2-6
abundance: NA
CDR3aa: CASSLGREQSGANVLTF
CDR3nt: TGTGCCAGCAGCTTAGGCCGGGAACAGTCTGGGGCCAACGTCCTGACTTTC

d_gene: NA
v_gene: TRBV12-3/TRBV12-4
j_gene: TRBJ2-7
abundance: many
CDR3aa: CASSFGGSNDEQYF
CDR3nt: TGTGCCAGCAGTTTTGGGGGGAGTAACGACGAGCAGTACTTC

d_gene: NA
v_gene: TRBV6-5
j_gene: TRBJ1-1
abundance: few
CDR3aa: CASSYFGFGLDTEAFF
CDR3nt: TGTGCCAGCAGTTACTTCGGGTTCGGATTGGACACTGAAGCTTTCTTT

d_gene: NA
v_gene: TRBV4-2
j_gene: TRBJ1-6
abundance: many
CDR3aa: CASSQVTGWTINSPLHF
CDR3nt: TGTGCCAGCAGCCAGGTTACAGGGTGGACTATTAATTCACCCCTCCACTTT

d_gene: NA
v_gene: TRBV5-6
j_gene: TRBJ2-7
abundance: NA
CDR3aa: CASSKIGFYSYEQYF
CDR3nt: TGTGCCAGCAGTAAAATCGGGTTCTACTCCTACGAGCAGTACTTC

d_gene: NA
v_gene: TRBV5-1
j_gene: TRBJ2-1
abundance: many
CDR3aa: CASSLGLGNEQFF
CDR3nt: TGCGCCAGCAGCTTGGGGCTAGGGAATGAGCAGTTCTTC

d_gene: TRBD1
v_gene: TRBV11-2
j_gene: TRBJ1-4
abundance: NA
CDR3aa: CASSNPDRAGEVATNEKLFF
CDR3nt: TGTGCCAGCAGCAACCCGGACAGGGCAGGGGAAGTTGCAACTAATGAAAAACTGTTTTTT

d_gene: NA
v_gene: TRBV27
j_gene: TRBJ2-7
abundance: many
CDR3aa: CASTKGGDEQYF
CDR3nt: TGTGCCAGCACCAAGGGCGGGGACGAGCAGTACTTC

d_gene: TRBD1
v_gene: TRBV10-3
j_gene: TRBJ1-2
abundance: NA
CDR3aa: CAISYQGADGYTF
CDR3nt: TGTGCCATCAGTTATCAGGGGGCGGATGGCTACACCTTC

d_gene: TRBD2
v_gene: TRBV19
j_gene: TRBJ2-7
abundance: few
CDR3aa: CASSKSSGSPYEQYF
CDR3nt: TGTGCCAGTAGTAAGTCTAGCGGGAGTCCCTACGAGCAGTACTTC

d_gene: TRBD2
v_gene: TRBV2
j_gene: TRBJ2-5
abundance: many
CDR3aa: CASSRRPGLAGVVETQYF
CDR3nt: TGTGCCAGCAGCCGGAGACCGGGACTAGCGGGAGTAGTAGAGACCCAGTACTTC

d_gene: TRBD1
v_gene: TRBV13
j_gene: TRBJ2-7
abundance: many
CDR3aa: CASRKTGGSYEQYF
CDR3nt: TGTGCCAGCAGGAAGACAGGGGGCTCCTACGAGCAGTACTTC